This T cell receptor (beta chain) was found in a study of cytomegalovirus exposure and HLA in healthy donors. The wider study: A later analysis reported the same platform for the 100 to 150 validation repertoires and the approximately 700 first-cohort repertoires. Regarding the study as a whole: Later, an analysis found that TCR clusters from the first cohort tended to co-occur in the 90 to 150 validation repertoires. A list of about 160 TCR beta chains associated with cytomegalovirus was given.

Only one count was recorded for this clone. The target antigen is unknown. Clones were read by immunoSEQ multiplex PCR, and TCRdb kept only the in-frame ones, dropping some. The sample consists of roughly 100,000 clones, about 95% of them appearing once. Germline V gene lookup returns CDR1 MNHNS and CDR2 SASEGT. J lost 3 bases, V lost 0 bases, and 5 bases had no gene match. This CDR3 is 16 amino acids long. The chain combines TRBV6-1 with TRBJ1-5; 7 nucleotides match TRBD1. The receptor was derived from a woman aged 18-29 years in good health and CMV-seronegative. The sample comprised PBMCs. DNA for the CDR3: TGTGCCAGCAGTGAAGCGATAAGGGGGCTCAATCAGCCCCAGCATTTT. Protein sequence: CASSEAIRGLNQPQHF.